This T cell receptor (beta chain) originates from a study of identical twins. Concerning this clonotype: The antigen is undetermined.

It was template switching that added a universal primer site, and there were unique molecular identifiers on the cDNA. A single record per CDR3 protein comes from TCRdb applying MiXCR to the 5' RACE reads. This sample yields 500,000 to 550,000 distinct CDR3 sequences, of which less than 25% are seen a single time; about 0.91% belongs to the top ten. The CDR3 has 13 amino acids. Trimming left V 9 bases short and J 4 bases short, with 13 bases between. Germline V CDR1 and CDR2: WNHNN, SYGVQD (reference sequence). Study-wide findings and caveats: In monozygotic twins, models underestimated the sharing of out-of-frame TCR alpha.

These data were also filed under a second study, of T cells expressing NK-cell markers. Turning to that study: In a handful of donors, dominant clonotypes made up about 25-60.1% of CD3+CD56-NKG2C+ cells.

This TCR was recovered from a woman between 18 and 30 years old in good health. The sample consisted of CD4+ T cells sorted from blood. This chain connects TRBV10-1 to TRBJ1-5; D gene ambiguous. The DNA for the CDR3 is TGCGCCAGATGGACTGGTTGGAATCAGCCCCAGCATTTT. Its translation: CARWTGWNQPQHF.